One sample yielded the 16 T cell receptor beta chains listed below, sequenced in a study of T cell responses to AZD1222 COVID-19 vaccine. Libraries were prepared by immunoSEQ multiplex PCR; TCRdb keeps only in-frame clonotypes and omits some of them. The sample shows about 160,000 clones, around 94% of them seen only once. Sample: peripheral blood, taken 28 days after the second AZD1222 dose. These receptors were collected from an adult who received the AZD1222 COVID-19 vaccine.

The rearrangement joins TRBV12-3 or TRBV12-4 to TRBJ2-7; 8 bases are a match to TRBD2. The CDR3 totals 12 residues. Unmatched junction bases numbered 4, after V lost 3 bases and J lost 9 bases. The chain's CDR3 is CASSFSLAGQYF. The CDR3 nucleotides are TGTGCCAGCAGTTTCTCGCTAGCGGGGCAGTACTTC.

This chain uses TRBV6-5 with TRBJ2-1; unclear D gene. The CDR3 extends over 14 amino acids. Germline-derived CDR1 and CDR2 are MNHEY and SVGAGI. V lost 7 bases and J lost 0, with 10 bases in between. The CDR3 DNA sequence: TGTGCCAGCAACCCGAGGAGCTCCTACAATGAGCAGTTCTTC. It is translated as CASNPRSSYNEQFF.

The chain carries TRBV7-9 and TRBJ1-3; D gene unclear. The CDR3 is 15 amino acids. The germline V and J ends were trimmed by 6 bases and 3 bases, with 15 bases remaining between them. Germline V gene sequence: CDR1 SEHNR, CDR2 FQNEAQ (reference sequence). The CDR3 nucleotides are TGTGCCAGCAGAAATACGGGCACCTATGGAAACACCATATATTTT. It codes for CASRNTGTYGNTIYF.

V gene TRBV7-9 combines with J gene TRBJ1-1, with D possibly being TRBD1 (5 bases). Per the germline V gene, CDR1 is SEHNR and CDR2 is FQNEAQ (reference sequence). V lost 5 bases to trimming and J lost 4 bases, with 8 bases between them. CDR3 length equals 12 residues. The CDR3 is CASSRGGTEAFF. CDR3 in DNA: TGTGCCAGCAGCCGCGGGGGCACTGAAGCTTTCTTT. Full variable domain (outside the CDR3, taken from reference TRBV7-9 and TRBJ1-1): DTGVSQNPRHKITKRGQNVTFRCDPISEHNRLYWYRQTLGQGPEFLTYFQNEAQLEKSRLLSDRFSAERPKGSFSTLEIQRTEQGDSAMYLCASSRGGTEAFFGQGTRLTVV.

The rearrangement uses TRBV15 and TRBJ2-1; TRBD2 matches at 9 bases. With V trimmed by 3 bases and J by 7 bases, 19 bases remained unmatched. Germline loops: CDR1 LNHNV, CDR2 YYDKDF (reference sequence). The CDR3 consists of 19 residues. CDR3 amino acids: CATSSLGRAGGAIWNEQFF. The CDR3 DNA sequence: TGTGCCACCAGCAGCCTAGGGCGAGCGGGAGGTGCCATTTGGAATGAGCAGTTCTTC.

The gene calls are TRBV7-2 and TRBJ1-1; the D gene is possibly TRBD1 (5 bases). Trimming removed 4 bases from V and 5 bases from J, with 29 bases in between. The V gene's germline CDR1 is SGHTA and CDR2 FQGNSA. The CDR3 consists of 19 residues. CDR3 sequence (DNA): TGTGCCAGCAGCTCACCTTATCCCAGGGACGGAGAACTGATTACTGAAGCTTTCTTT. It translates to CASSSPYPRDGELITEAFF.

The rearrangement joins TRBV9 to TRBJ2-3; 7 nucleotides align to TRBD1. CDR1 SGDLS and CDR2 YYNGEE come from the germline V gene. Losses at the gene ends were 1 base for V and 8 bases for J; bases not matched to a gene: 7. This CDR3 contains 14 residues. DNA for the CDR3: TGTGCCAGCAGCGTAAAACAGGGGCCGCTTACGCAGTATTTT. Translation gives CASSVKQGPLTQYF.

V usage is TRBV15 and J usage is TRBJ1-4, with 8 bases that match TRBD1. V shed 5 bases and J 8 bases; nucleotides not matched to a gene: 7. Germline V gene lookup returns CDR1 LNHNV and CDR2 YYDKDF (reference sequence). This CDR3 has 14 amino acids. CDR3 region: CATSFGGTGEKLFF. DNA for the CDR3: TGTGCCACCAGCTTTGGCGGGACAGGAGAAAAACTGTTTTTT.

The V call is TRBV5-1, the J call TRBJ2-1; the D gene could be TRBD1 or TRBD2 (5 bases each). Trimming cost V 3 bases and J 4 bases, with 20 bases left between them. The CDR3 length is 17 residues. Looked up from germline, CDR1 is SGHRS and CDR2 is YFSETQ. CDR3 nucleotides: TGCGCCAGCAGCTCTCCGCCGGGACGATCGACTTACAATGAGCAGTTCTTC. Translating it yields CASSSPPGRSTYNEQFF.

The V call is TRBV14, the J call TRBJ1-2; 12 bases are shared with TRBD1. The germline CDR1 and CDR2 sequences are SGHDN and FVKESK. This CDR3 is 16 amino acids long. With 6 bases clipped from V and 8 bases from J, the junction kept 13 bases outside the gene matches. This CDR3 is CASRDQEGQGALGYTF. CDR3 DNA: TGTGCCAGCAGGGACCAGGAGGGACAGGGGGCACTGGGCTACACCTTC.

The V call is TRBV28, the J call TRBJ2-2; 10 nucleotides match TRBD1. There are 16 residues in the CDR3. Germline assignment: CDR1 MDHEN and CDR2 SYDVKM. V lost 5 bases, J lost 5 bases, and 8 bases stayed unmatched. As DNA, the CDR3 is TGTGCCAGCAGTCCGGGGGGACAGGGGACTACCGGGGAGCTGTTTTTT. As protein: CASSPGGQGTTGELFF.

The rearrangement uses TRBV19 and TRBJ1-3; the match to TRBD1 covers 7 bases. The CDR3 consists of 16 residues. Germline V CDR1 and CDR2: LNHDA, SQIVND (reference sequence). Trimming took 8 bases from V and 2 from J; bases not matched to a gene: 12. CDR3 nucleotide sequence: TGTGCCAGTGGACAAACAGGGGCGAGCACTGGAAACACCATATATTTT. Its translation: CASGQTGASTGNTIYF.

Written as DNA, the CDR3 is TGTGCCAGCAGTTCACAGATTCCGAACACTGAAGCTTTCTTT. The encoded protein is CASSSQIPNTEAFF. V gene TRBV2 combines with J gene TRBJ1-1; D is unclear. Germline CDR1 SNHLY, CDR2 FYNNEI. Trimming took off 5 bases at V and 1 base at J, with 11 bases between the two ends. The CDR3 contains 14 residues. Filled out from reference TRBV2 and TRBJ1-1, the complete variable domain reads EPEVTQTPSHQVTQMGQEVILRCVPISNHLYFYWYRQILGQKVEFLVSFYNNEISEKSEIFDDQFSVERPDGSNFTLKIRSTKLEDSAMYFCASSSQIPNTEAFFGQGTRLTVV.

The CDR3, as DNA: TGTGCCAGCAGTTTAGCGCCGGGAGCACCCCTCCACTTT. Protein sequence: CASSLAPGAPLHF. V gene TRBV12-3 or TRBV12-4 combines with J gene TRBJ1-6; D ambiguous. The CDR3 consists of 13 residues. With 0 bases removed from V and 11 bases from J, the gap between germline ends came to 8 bases.

The V gene is TRBV10-1, the J gene TRBJ1-6, with D unclear. With 3 bases removed from V and 7 bases from J, the gap between germline ends came to 7 bases. Germline V gene data show CDR1 as WNHNN and CDR2 as SYGVQD (reference sequence). The CDR3 runs to 13 residues. The CDR3 here is CASSDLMNSPLHF. CDR3 DNA sequence: TGCGCCAGCAGTGACTTGATGAATTCACCCCTCCACTTT.

The CDR3, as DNA: TGTGCCAGCAGCTTAGGGGGGGGACAGGACCTCTCTGGAAACACCATATATTTT. It specifies CASSLGGGQDLSGNTIYF. The rearrangement links TRBV7-8 to TRBJ1-3, with 8 bases identical to TRBD1. CDR1 and CDR2 (germline): SGHVS, FQNEAQ. After removal of 1 base from V and 0 bases from J, the junction contained 8 bases not matched to a gene. The CDR3 contains 18 residues.